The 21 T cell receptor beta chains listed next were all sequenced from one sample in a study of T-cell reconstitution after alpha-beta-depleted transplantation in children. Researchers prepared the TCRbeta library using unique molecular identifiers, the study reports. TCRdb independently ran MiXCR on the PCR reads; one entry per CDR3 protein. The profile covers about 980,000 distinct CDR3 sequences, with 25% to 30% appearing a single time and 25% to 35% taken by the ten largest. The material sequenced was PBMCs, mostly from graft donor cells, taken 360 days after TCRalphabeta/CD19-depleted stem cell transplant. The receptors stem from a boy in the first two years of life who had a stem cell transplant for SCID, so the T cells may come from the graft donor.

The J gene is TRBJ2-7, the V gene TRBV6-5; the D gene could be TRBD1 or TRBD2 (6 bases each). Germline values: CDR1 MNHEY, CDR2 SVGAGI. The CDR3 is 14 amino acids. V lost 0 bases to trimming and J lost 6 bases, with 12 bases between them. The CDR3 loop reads CASSYSSEGGEQYF. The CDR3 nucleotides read TGTGCCAGCAGTTACTCGAGCGAGGGGGGCGAGCAGTACTTC.

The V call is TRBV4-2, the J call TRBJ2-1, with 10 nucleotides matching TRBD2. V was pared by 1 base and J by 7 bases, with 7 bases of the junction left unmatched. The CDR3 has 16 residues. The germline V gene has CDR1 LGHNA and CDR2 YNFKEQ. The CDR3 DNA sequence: TGTGCCAGCAGCCAAGTGCTAGCGGGGGACATGAATGAGCAGTTCTTC. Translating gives CASSQVLAGDMNEQFF.

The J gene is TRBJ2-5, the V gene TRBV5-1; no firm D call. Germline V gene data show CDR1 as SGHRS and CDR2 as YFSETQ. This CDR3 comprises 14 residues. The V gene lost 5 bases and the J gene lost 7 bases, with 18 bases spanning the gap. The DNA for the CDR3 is TGCGCCAGCAGTCCGGTGGTGACCCGGGCGACCCAGTACTTC. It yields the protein CASSPVVTRATQYF.

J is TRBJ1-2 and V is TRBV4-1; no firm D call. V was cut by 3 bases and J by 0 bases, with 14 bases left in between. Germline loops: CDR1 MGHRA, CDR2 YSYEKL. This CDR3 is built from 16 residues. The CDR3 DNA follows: TGCGCCAGCAGCCACCCTAGCGGGTCTACTAACTATGGCTACACCTTC. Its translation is CASSHPSGSTNYGYTF.

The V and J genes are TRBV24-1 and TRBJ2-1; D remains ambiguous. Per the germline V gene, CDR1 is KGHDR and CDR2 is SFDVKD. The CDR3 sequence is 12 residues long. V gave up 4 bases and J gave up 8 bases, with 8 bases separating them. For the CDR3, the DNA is TGTGCCACCAGTGACCTTGGGGATGAGCAGTTCTTC. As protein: CATSDLGDEQFF.

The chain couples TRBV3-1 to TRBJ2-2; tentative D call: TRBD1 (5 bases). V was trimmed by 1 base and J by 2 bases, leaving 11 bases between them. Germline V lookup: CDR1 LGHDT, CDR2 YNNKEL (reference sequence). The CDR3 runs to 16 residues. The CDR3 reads CASSQGQQANTGELFF. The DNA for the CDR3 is TGTGCCAGCAGCCAAGGCCAACAGGCCAACACCGGGGAGCTGTTTTTT.

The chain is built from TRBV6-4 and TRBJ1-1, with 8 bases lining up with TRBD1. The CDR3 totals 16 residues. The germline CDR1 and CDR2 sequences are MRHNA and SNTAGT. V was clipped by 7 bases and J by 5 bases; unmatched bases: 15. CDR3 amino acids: CASTDDRGRTSTEAFF. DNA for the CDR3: TGTGCCAGCACCGACGACAGGGGCCGAACGAGTACTGAAGCTTTCTTT.

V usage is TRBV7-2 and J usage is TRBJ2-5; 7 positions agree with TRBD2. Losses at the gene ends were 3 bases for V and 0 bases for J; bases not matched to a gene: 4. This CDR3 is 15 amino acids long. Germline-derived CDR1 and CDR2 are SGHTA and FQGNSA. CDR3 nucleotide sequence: TGTGCCAGCAGCTTCTGGGGGGGGTACCAAGAGACCCAGTACTTC. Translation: CASSFWGGYQETQYF.

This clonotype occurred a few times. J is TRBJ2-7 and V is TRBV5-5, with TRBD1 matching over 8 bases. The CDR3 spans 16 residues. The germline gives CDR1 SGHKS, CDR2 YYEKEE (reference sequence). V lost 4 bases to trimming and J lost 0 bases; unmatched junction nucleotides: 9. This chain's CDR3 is CASSHATGGYSYEQYF. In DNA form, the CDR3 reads TGTGCCAGCAGCCATGCTACAGGGGGTTACTCCTACGAGCAGTACTTC.

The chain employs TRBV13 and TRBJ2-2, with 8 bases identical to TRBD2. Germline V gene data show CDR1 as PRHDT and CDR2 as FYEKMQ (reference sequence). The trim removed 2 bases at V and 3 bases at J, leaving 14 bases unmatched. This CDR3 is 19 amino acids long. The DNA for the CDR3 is TGTGCCAGCAGCTTAAGTCTCCGGGGGGGGCTGAGGGACACCGGGGAGCTGTTTTTT. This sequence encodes CASSLSLRGGLRDTGELFF.

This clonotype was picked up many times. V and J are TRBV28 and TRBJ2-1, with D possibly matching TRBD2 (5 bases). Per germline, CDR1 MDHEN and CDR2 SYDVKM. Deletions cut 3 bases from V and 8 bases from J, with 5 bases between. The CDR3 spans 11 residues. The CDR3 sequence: CASSFGDEQFF. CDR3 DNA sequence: TGTGCCAGCAGTTTCGGGGATGAGCAGTTCTTC.

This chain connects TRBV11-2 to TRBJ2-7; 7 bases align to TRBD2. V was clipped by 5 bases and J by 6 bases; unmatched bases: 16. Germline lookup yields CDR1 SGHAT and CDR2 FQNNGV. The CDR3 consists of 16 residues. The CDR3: CASSPRRGDLFSEQYF. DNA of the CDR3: TGTGCCAGCAGCCCCCGACGGGGGGACCTTTTTAGCGAGCAGTACTTC.

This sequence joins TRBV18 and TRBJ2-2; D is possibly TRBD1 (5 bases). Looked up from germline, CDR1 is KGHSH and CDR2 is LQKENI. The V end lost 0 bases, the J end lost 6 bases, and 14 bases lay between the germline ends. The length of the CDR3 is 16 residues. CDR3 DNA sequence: TGTGCCAGCTCACCACCGGCAGGGCTTTACGCCGGGGAGCTGTTTTTT. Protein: CASSPPAGLYAGELFF. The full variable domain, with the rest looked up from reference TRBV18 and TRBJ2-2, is NAGVMQNPRHLVRRRGQEARLRCSPMKGHSHVYWYRQLPEEGLKFMVYLQKENIIDESGMPKERFSAEFPKEGPSILRIQQVVRGDSAAYFCASSPPAGLYAGELFFGEGSRLTVL.

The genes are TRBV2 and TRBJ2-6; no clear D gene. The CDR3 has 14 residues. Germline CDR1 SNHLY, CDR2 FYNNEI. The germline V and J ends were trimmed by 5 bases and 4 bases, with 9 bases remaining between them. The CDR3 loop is CASSSDGGANVLTF. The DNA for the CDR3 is TGTGCCAGCAGTTCAGACGGGGGGGCCAACGTCCTGACTTTC.

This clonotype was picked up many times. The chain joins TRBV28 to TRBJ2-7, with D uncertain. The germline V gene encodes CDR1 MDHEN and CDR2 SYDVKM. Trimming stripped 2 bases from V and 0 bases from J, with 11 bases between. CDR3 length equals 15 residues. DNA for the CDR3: TGTGCCAGCAGTTTAACCGTGCCTATCTCCTACGAGCAGTACTTC. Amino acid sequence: CASSLTVPISYEQYF.

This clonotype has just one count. Written as DNA, the CDR3 is TGCGCCAGCAGCCAAGTCGGGGGGCTTACCTACGAGCAGTACTTC. It is translated as CASSQVGGLTYEQYF. The chain uses TRBV4-1 and TRBJ2-7; TRBD2 is a possible D gene (7 bases). V lost 1 base, J lost 2 bases, and 12 bases lay in between. The germline V gene has CDR1 MGHRA and CDR2 YSYEKL. The CDR3 totals 15 residues.

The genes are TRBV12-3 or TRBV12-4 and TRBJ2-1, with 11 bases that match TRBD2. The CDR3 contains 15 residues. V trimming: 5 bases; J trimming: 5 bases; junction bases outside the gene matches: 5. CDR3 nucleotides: TGTGCCAGCAGTCAGACTAGCGGGGAGAACAATGAGCAGTTCTTC. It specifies CASSQTSGENNEQFF.

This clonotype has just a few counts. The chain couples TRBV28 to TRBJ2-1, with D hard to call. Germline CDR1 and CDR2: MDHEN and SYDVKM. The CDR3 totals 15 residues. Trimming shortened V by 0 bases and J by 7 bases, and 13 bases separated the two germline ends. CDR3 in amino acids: CASSLWSPARNEQFF. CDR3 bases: TGTGCCAGCAGTTTATGGAGCCCGGCTAGGAATGAGCAGTTCTTC.

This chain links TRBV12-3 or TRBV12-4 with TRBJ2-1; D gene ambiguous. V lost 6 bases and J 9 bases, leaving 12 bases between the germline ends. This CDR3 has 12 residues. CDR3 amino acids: CASSLWSSEQFF. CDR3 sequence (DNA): TGTGCCAGCAGCCTGTGGTCGTCTGAGCAGTTCTTC.

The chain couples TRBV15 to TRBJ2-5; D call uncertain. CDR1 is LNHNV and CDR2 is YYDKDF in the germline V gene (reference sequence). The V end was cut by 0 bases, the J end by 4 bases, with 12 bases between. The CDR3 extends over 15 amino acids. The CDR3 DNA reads TGTGCCACCAGCAGAGAAGAGTATTCCAGAGAGACCCAGTACTTC. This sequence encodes CATSREEYSRETQYF.

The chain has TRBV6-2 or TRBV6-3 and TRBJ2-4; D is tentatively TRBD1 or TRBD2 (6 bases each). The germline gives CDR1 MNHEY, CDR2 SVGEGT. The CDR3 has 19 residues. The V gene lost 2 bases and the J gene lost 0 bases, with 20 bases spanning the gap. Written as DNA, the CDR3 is TGTGCCAGCAGTTACAGTCGGAGGGACAACCTTAGAGCCAAAAACATTCAGTACTTC. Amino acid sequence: CASSYSRRDNLRAKNIQYF.